A selection of T cell receptor beta chains follows, all from one sample in a study of PD-1 blockade in classical Hodgkin lymphoma. Only in-frame clones appear in the TCRdb table, and some are missing; sequencing was by immunoSEQ multiplex PCR. This sample yields fewer than 25,000 clones, of which 70% to 90% are seen a single time; about 8% belongs to the top ten. The sample here was peripheral blood mononuclear cells (PBMCs), taken before the second cycle of nivolumab. The receptors come from a human donor with classical Hodgkin lymphoma. The CDR3 runs from the conserved cysteine through the conserved F or W. Each record gives: V gene, clone size, CDR3 length, D gene, J gene, CDR3 DNA, CDR3 protein. The D gene is left open where the match is weak. Clone size is not always given. Where it is, it says once, few, many or a class for expanded clones.

v_call: TRBV10-3; clone_size: NA; cdr3_length: 17; d_call: NA; j_call: TRBJ1-5; cdr3_nt: TGTGCCATCAGTGAAGGAGGATGGGCCCAACCTGCGCAGCCCCAGCATTTT; cdr3_aa: CAISEGGWAQPAQPQHF
v_call: TRBV5-1; clone_size: NA; cdr3_length: 15; d_call: NA; j_call: TRBJ1-5; cdr3_nt: TGCGCCAGCACCTACCATCCCGGGAGCAATCAGCCCCAGCATTTT; cdr3_aa: CASTYHPGSNQPQHF
v_call: TRBV30; clone_size: few; cdr3_length: 12; d_call: NA; j_call: TRBJ1-2; cdr3_nt: TGTGCCTGGAGTGTCTTTCTGGGTGGCTACACCTTC; cdr3_aa: CAWSVFLGGYTF
v_call: TRBV2; clone_size: NA; cdr3_length: 11; d_call: NA; j_call: TRBJ2-3; cdr3_nt: TGTGCCAGCAGCCCTTTGGATACGCAGTATTTT; cdr3_aa: CASSPLDTQYF
v_call: TRBV7-9; clone_size: NA; cdr3_length: 14; d_call: NA; j_call: TRBJ1-6; cdr3_nt: TGTGCCAGCAGCTTAGATCTGAATAATTCACCCCTCCACTTT; cdr3_aa: CASSLDLNNSPLHF
v_call: TRBV6-6; clone_size: NA; cdr3_length: 15; d_call: NA; j_call: TRBJ2-3; cdr3_nt: TGTGCCAGCAGTTACCGAACCACTAAGGGCGATACGCAGTATTTT; cdr3_aa: CASSYRTTKGDTQYF
v_call: TRBV7-9; clone_size: NA; cdr3_length: 14; d_call: NA; j_call: TRBJ2-2; cdr3_nt: TGTGCCAGCAGCTTAGGGGTCCGCACCGGGGAGCTGTTTTTT; cdr3_aa: CASSLGVRTGELFF
v_call: TRBV6-5; clone_size: NA; cdr3_length: 14; d_call: NA; j_call: TRBJ1-1; cdr3_nt: TGTGCCAGCGGTCGGGGTGGGTGGGGCACTGAAGCTTTCTTT; cdr3_aa: CASGRGGWGTEAFF
v_call: TRBV5-4; clone_size: once; cdr3_length: 16; d_call: NA; j_call: TRBJ2-3; cdr3_nt: TGTGCCAGCAGCCTAGACCGGAGGGGCGGGGTAGATACGCAGTATTTT; cdr3_aa: CASSLDRRGGVDTQYF
v_call: TRBV28; clone_size: once; cdr3_length: 15; d_call: TRBD1; j_call: TRBJ2-1; cdr3_nt: TGTGCCAGCAGTCATACCGGGACAGGGGGCAATGAGCAGTTCTTC; cdr3_aa: CASSHTGTGGNEQFF
v_call: TRBV5-1; clone_size: NA; cdr3_length: 15; d_call: NA; j_call: TRBJ1-3; cdr3_nt: TGCGCCAGCAGCTTGGTGGGGGCCTCTGGAAACACCATATATTTT; cdr3_aa: CASSLVGASGNTIYF
v_call: TRBV19; clone_size: NA; cdr3_length: 12; d_call: NA; j_call: TRBJ1-2; cdr3_nt: TGTGCCAGTAGACGACACAACTATGGCTACACCTTC; cdr3_aa: CASRRHNYGYTF
v_call: TRBV18; clone_size: NA; cdr3_length: 17; d_call: TRBD1; j_call: TRBJ2-2; cdr3_nt: TGTGCCAGCTCACCAGTTGGGACAGGGCTTGGCACCGGGGAGCTGTTTTTT; cdr3_aa: CASSPVGTGLGTGELFF
v_call: TRBV30; clone_size: NA; cdr3_length: 14; d_call: NA; j_call: TRBJ2-6; cdr3_nt: TGTGCCTGGGCTCACCTTGCTGGGGCCAACGTCCTGACTTTC; cdr3_aa: CAWAHLAGANVLTF
v_call: TRBV7-2; clone_size: NA; cdr3_length: 13; d_call: NA; j_call: TRBJ1-3; cdr3_nt: TGTGCCAGCAGCTTTATGGATAGTGGGACCATATATTTT; cdr3_aa: CASSFMDSGTIYF
v_call: TRBV7-6; clone_size: NA; cdr3_length: 14; d_call: TRBD1; j_call: TRBJ2-7; cdr3_nt: TGTGCCAGCAGCCGCTACAGGGGGCGTGATGAGCAGTACTTC; cdr3_aa: CASSRYRGRDEQYF
v_call: TRBV6-1; clone_size: NA; cdr3_length: 16; d_call: NA; j_call: TRBJ2-6; cdr3_nt: TGTGCCAGCAGCGAACTAAGGGGATCTGGGGCCAACGTCCTGACTTTC; cdr3_aa: CASSELRGSGANVLTF
v_call: TRBV11-2; clone_size: NA; cdr3_length: 18; d_call: NA; j_call: TRBJ2-6; cdr3_nt: TGTGCCAGCAGCTTAGCTTCCGGGGGGCTTTCTGGGGCCAACGTCCTGACTTTC; cdr3_aa: CASSLASGGLSGANVLTF
v_call: TRBV9; clone_size: NA; cdr3_length: 17; d_call: TRBD1; j_call: TRBJ2-2; cdr3_nt: TGTGCCAGCAGCTCCCGTAGGGGGAGGACAGGGACCGGGGAGCTGTTTTTT; cdr3_aa: CASSSRRGRTGTGELFF
v_call: TRBV10-3; clone_size: NA; cdr3_length: 14; d_call: NA; j_call: TRBJ1-5; cdr3_nt: TGTGCCATCAGTGACCGAAATAGCAATCAGCCCCAGCATTTT; cdr3_aa: CAISDRNSNQPQHF
v_call: TRBV7-2; clone_size: NA; cdr3_length: 14; d_call: NA; j_call: TRBJ1-1; cdr3_nt: TGTGCCAGCAGCTTATTTGGGGTACGCACTGAAGCTTTCTTT; cdr3_aa: CASSLFGVRTEAFF
v_call: TRBV28; clone_size: NA; cdr3_length: 16; d_call: TRBD1; j_call: TRBJ2-2; cdr3_nt: TGTGCCAGCAGTCCAACCGACAGGGCCCTGACCGGGGAGCTGTTTTTT; cdr3_aa: CASSPTDRALTGELFF
v_call: TRBV10-3; clone_size: NA; cdr3_length: 14; d_call: NA; j_call: TRBJ1-3; cdr3_nt: TGTGCCATAAACCAGGGTATCTCTGGAAACACCATATATTTT; cdr3_aa: CAINQGISGNTIYF
v_call: TRBV4-2; clone_size: NA; cdr3_length: 15; d_call: NA; j_call: TRBJ1-6; cdr3_nt: TGTGCCAGCAGCCCAAGGGCGGACAATAATTCACCCCTCCACTTT; cdr3_aa: CASSPRADNNSPLHF
v_call: TRBV28; clone_size: NA; cdr3_length: 13; d_call: NA; j_call: TRBJ2-7; cdr3_nt: TGTGCCAGCAGTCCGGGTCCTCCCTACGAGCAGTACTTC; cdr3_aa: CASSPGPPYEQYF
v_call: TRBV6-5; clone_size: once; cdr3_length: 11; d_call: NA; j_call: TRBJ2-7; cdr3_nt: TGTGCCAGCAGTCGACTGGACGAGCAGTACTTC; cdr3_aa: CASSRLDEQYF
v_call: TRBV19; clone_size: NA; cdr3_length: 13; d_call: NA; j_call: TRBJ1-4; cdr3_nt: TGTGCCAGTAGTGAAACAGGGACTGAAAAACTGTTTTTT; cdr3_aa: CASSETGTEKLFF
v_call: TRBV6-5; clone_size: NA; cdr3_length: 16; d_call: TRBD2; j_call: TRBJ2-5; cdr3_nt: TGTGCCAGCAGTTACTCGCGGGGGGGCCGTGAAGAGACCCAGTACTTC; cdr3_aa: CASSYSRGGREETQYF
v_call: TRBV5-6; clone_size: NA; cdr3_length: 16; d_call: TRBD1; j_call: TRBJ1-1; cdr3_nt: TGTGCCAGCAGCCCCAGGACAGGGGGTTTTGGGTCTGAAGCTTTCTTT; cdr3_aa: CASSPRTGGFGSEAFF
v_call: TRBV2; clone_size: NA; cdr3_length: 16; d_call: TRBD1; j_call: TRBJ1-6; cdr3_nt: TGTGCCAGCAGGAACAGGGGTACATTCTATAATTCACCCCTCCACTTT; cdr3_aa: CASRNRGTFYNSPLHF
v_call: TRBV2; clone_size: NA; cdr3_length: 14; d_call: TRBD1; j_call: TRBJ1-5; cdr3_nt: TGTGCCAGCAGTGAAGTACAGGGGGACCAGCCCCAGCATTTT; cdr3_aa: CASSEVQGDQPQHF
v_call: TRBV19; clone_size: NA; cdr3_length: 15; d_call: NA; j_call: TRBJ1-3; cdr3_nt: TGTGCCAGTAGTATGTCCAGAGGAGGTGGAAACACCATATATTTT; cdr3_aa: CASSMSRGGGNTIYF
v_call: TRBV29-1; clone_size: few; cdr3_length: 11; d_call: NA; j_call: TRBJ1-2; cdr3_nt: TGCAGCGTGGGAACACCTCATGGCTACACCTTC; cdr3_aa: CSVGTPHGYTF
v_call: TRBV6-6; clone_size: NA; cdr3_length: 14; d_call: NA; j_call: TRBJ1-2; cdr3_nt: TGTGCCAGCAGTTACTCCCAGGGTAACTATGGCTACACCTTC; cdr3_aa: CASSYSQGNYGYTF
v_call: TRBV6-1; clone_size: NA; cdr3_length: 15; d_call: TRBD1; j_call: TRBJ2-7; cdr3_nt: TGTGCCAGCAGGACCGGACAGGGGGCTTCCTACGAGCAGTACTTC; cdr3_aa: CASRTGQGASYEQYF
v_call: TRBV11-2; clone_size: NA; cdr3_length: 16; d_call: NA; j_call: TRBJ2-2; cdr3_nt: TGTGCCAGCAGCTTAGATCAGGGTGGGATTACCGGGGAGCTGTTTTTT; cdr3_aa: CASSLDQGGITGELFF
v_call: TRBV7-2; clone_size: NA; cdr3_length: 14; d_call: TRBD2; j_call: TRBJ2-7; cdr3_nt: TGTGCCAGCAGCTATAGCGGGGGTACCTACGAGCAGTACTTC; cdr3_aa: CASSYSGGTYEQYF
v_call: TRBV7-6; clone_size: NA; cdr3_length: 15; d_call: NA; j_call: TRBJ1-6; cdr3_nt: TGTGCCAGCAGCTTAGGGACAGTTAATAATTCACCCCTCCACTTT; cdr3_aa: CASSLGTVNNSPLHF
v_call: TRBV18; clone_size: NA; cdr3_length: 13; d_call: NA; j_call: TRBJ2-5; cdr3_nt: TGTGCCAGCTCACCAACTAGGCAAGAGACCCAGTACTTC; cdr3_aa: CASSPTRQETQYF
v_call: TRBV10-3; clone_size: NA; cdr3_length: 12; d_call: NA; j_call: TRBJ2-7; cdr3_nt: TGTGCCAGCAGTTACCGCGAGGACGAGCAGTACTTC; cdr3_aa: CASSYREDEQYF
v_call: TRBV13; clone_size: NA; cdr3_length: 16; d_call: NA; j_call: TRBJ1-1; cdr3_nt: TGTGCCAGCAGCCGCGACAGTAAGGGGGGGGACACTGAAGCTTTCTTT; cdr3_aa: CASSRDSKGGDTEAFF
v_call: TRBV7-2; clone_size: few; cdr3_length: 15; d_call: NA; j_call: TRBJ2-3; cdr3_nt: TGTGCCAGCAGCTTAGCGGGTCGACAGACAGGTACGCAGTATTTT; cdr3_aa: CASSLAGRQTGTQYF
v_call: TRBV4-2; clone_size: NA; cdr3_length: 17; d_call: NA; j_call: TRBJ2-3; cdr3_nt: TGTGCCAGCAGCCAAGGTGGTGGAACCCGCAGCACAGATACGCAGTATTTT; cdr3_aa: CASSQGGGTRSTDTQYF
v_call: TRBV6-6; clone_size: few; cdr3_length: 11; d_call: NA; j_call: TRBJ2-2; cdr3_nt: TGTGCCAGCAGTAATTACGGGGAGCTGTTTTTT; cdr3_aa: CASSNYGELFF
v_call: TRBV2; clone_size: NA; cdr3_length: 13; d_call: NA; j_call: TRBJ1-4; cdr3_nt: TGTGCCAGCAGTGGTGGTCGGAATGAAAAACTGTTTTTT; cdr3_aa: CASSGGRNEKLFF
v_call: TRBV5-1; clone_size: NA; cdr3_length: 12; d_call: NA; j_call: TRBJ2-7; cdr3_nt: TGCGCCAGCAGCGCTCATAGTTACGAGCAGTACTTC; cdr3_aa: CASSAHSYEQYF
v_call: TRBV7-2; clone_size: once; cdr3_length: 14; d_call: NA; j_call: TRBJ1-4; cdr3_nt: TGTGCCAGCAGCTTACAGGGAGGAGGTGAAAAACTGTTTTTT; cdr3_aa: CASSLQGGGEKLFF
v_call: TRBV5-1; clone_size: once; cdr3_length: 15; d_call: TRBD1; j_call: TRBJ1-1; cdr3_nt: TGCGCCAGCAGCTTGGGGACAGGTTCTAACACTGAAGCTTTCTTT; cdr3_aa: CASSLGTGSNTEAFF